The next 5 T cell receptor beta chains were all read from a single sample in a study of T cells in Graves' hyperthyroidism and ophthalmopathy. The TCR beta CDR3 regions underwent amplification using RNA transcripts as the source. HTBI primers were the set used in a first-round RT-PCR of the TCR CDR3. TCRdb independently ran MiXCR on the multiplex PCR reads; one entry per CDR3 protein. Of 300,000 to 450,000 distinct CDR3 sequences in the sample, more than 12% were seen once. Sequences were obtained from blood. Receptors originate from a woman in her 30s with Graves' ophthalmopathy.

This clonotype occurred a few times. This chain's CDR3 is CASSLRGNEKLFF. The DNA of the CDR3 is TGTGCCAGCAGCTTACGGGGGAATGAAAAACTGTTTTTT. This chain connects TRBV7-9 to TRBJ1-4; tentative D call: TRBD1 (5 bases). Germline CDR1 is SEHNR and CDR2 is FQNEAQ (reference sequence). Trimming removed 2 bases at V and 5 bases at J, with 6 bases between. The CDR3 covers 13 residues.

The chain carries TRBV3-1 and TRBJ2-1; 8 nucleotides match TRBD1. V shed 4 bases, J shed 6 bases, and the junction held 5 bases outside the gene matches. Germline loops: CDR1 LGHDT, CDR2 YNNKEL (reference sequence). The CDR3 contains 14 residues. The chain's CDR3 is CASSRGQGANEQFF. The CDR3, as DNA: TGTGCCAGCAGCCGCGGACAGGGCGCCAATGAGCAGTTCTTC.

This clonotype was seen many times. This rearrangement joins TRBV12-3 or TRBV12-4 to TRBJ1-2; 8 bases agree with TRBD1. Losses at the gene ends were 4 bases for V and 8 bases for J; bases not matched to a gene: 3. The CDR3 runs 12 residues. The CDR3 nucleotides are TGTGCCAGCAGTTCACAGGGGGGGGGCTACACCTTC. Protein sequence: CASSSQGGGYTF.

The chain carries TRBV19 and TRBJ2-1; D is unresolved. CDR3 size: 11 residues. The V gene's germline CDR1 is LNHDA and CDR2 SQIVND (reference sequence). Trimming cost V 7 bases and J 9 bases, with 10 bases left between them. The CDR3 sequence is CASTAGSEQFF. CDR3 nucleotides: TGTGCCAGTACCGCTGGTTCTGAGCAGTTCTTC.

The chain couples TRBV10-3 to TRBJ1-5, with D uncertain. V lost 8 bases, J lost 6 bases, and 5 bases lay in between. In germline, CDR1 is ENHRY, CDR2 SYGVKD. The CDR3 has 10 amino acids. CDR3 loop: CAIFRQPQHF. The CDR3 region has the DNA TGTGCCATCTTTCGTCAGCCCCAGCATTTT.